These T cell receptor beta chains were read from a single sample in a study of T cells after yellow fever vaccination. TCRdb processed the 5' RACE reads anew with MiXCR; each CDR3 protein has one entry. The sample lists 310,000 or so distinct CDR3 sequences; roughly 7% were seen once. The sample in question was PBMCs, obtained around 45 days after the first yellow fever vaccination. The receptors here all came from a man between 18 and 35 years old who received the YFV17D yellow fever vaccine. Each CDR3 is given with its conserved first and last residue. D genes are given only for firm matches. Expanded clones are given a class, and other clones once, few, many or no size at all.

V gene,J gene,D gene,clone size,CDR3 DNA,CDR3 protein
TRBV13,TRBJ1-2,.,.,TGTGCCAGCAGACCCGGGCTACCCTGCTCCGACGACTTATATGGCTACACCTTC,CASRPGLPCSDDLYGYTF
TRBV29-1,TRBJ2-2,.,few,TGCAGCGTTGATGGGTCAGGGGGGGAGAACACCGGGGAGCTGTTTTTT,CSVDGSGGENTGELFF
TRBV4-1,TRBJ2-7,.,many,TGCGCCAGCAGCCAAGGGAGGGGGTTTGACGAGCAGTACTTC,CASSQGRGFDEQYF
TRBV28,TRBJ1-4,TRBD1,.,TGTGCCAGCAGTTTACCAACAGGGGGCGCCGTTGAAAAACTGTTTTTT,CASSLPTGGAVEKLFF
TRBV5-1,TRBJ1-5,TRBD1,few,TGCGCCAGCAGCAAACCTGACAGGGGAGTTCATCAGCCCCAGCATTTT,CASSKPDRGVHQPQHF
TRBV5-1,TRBJ2-5,.,.,TGCGCCAGCAGCTTGTTTCAGGGTCTGGGGACCCAGTACTTC,CASSLFQGLGTQYF
TRBV6-2/TRBV6-3,TRBJ2-7,.,few,TGTGCCAGCAGTCTCTTCACAGGGTTCTCCGGCGGGTTAAAGTACTTC,CASSLFTGFSGGLKYF
TRBV18,TRBJ2-6,.,few,TGTGCCAGCTCTGAAAAGGCCAACGTCCTGACTTTC,CASSEKANVLTF
TRBV19,TRBJ1-2,.,few,TGTGCCAGTAGTATTTCTACACCCTCACCGAACTATGGCTACACCTTC,CASSISTPSPNYGYTF
TRBV18,TRBJ2-3,TRBD2,.,TGTGCCAGCTCACAAACCGGGGGGTTCACAGATACGCAGTATTTT,CASSQTGGFTDTQYF
TRBV7-9,TRBJ1-1,TRBD1,few,TGTGCCAGCAGCTTAGTGGGGACAGGGGAAAACACTGAAGCTTTCTTT,CASSLVGTGENTEAFF
TRBV7-4,TRBJ1-4,.,.,TGTGCCAGCAGCTTCCGGGACGGAAATGAAAAACTGTTTTTT,CASSFRDGNEKLFF
TRBV20-1,TRBJ1-1,.,many,TGCAGTGCTAGAGTCCCTCGGGACTTCGACACTGAAGCTTTCTTT,CSARVPRDFDTEAFF
TRBV4-3,TRBJ1-1,.,.,TGCGCCAGCAGCCAAGATTTCCGGGCGAACACTGAAGCTTTCTTT,CASSQDFRANTEAFF